This note documents a single T cell receptor (beta chain) sequence. The record originates from a study of blood T cells in healthy people across ages. It was with a sample-barcoded 5' primer and a J-beta primer mix that a second PCR of roughly 7 to 12 cycles was run. Each CDR3 protein is one row after TCRdb ran MiXCR on the 5' RACE reads. The sample shows approximately 900,000 distinct CDR3 sequences, roughly 28% of them seen only once. Those donating, healthy Caucasian individuals from Russia, were aged roughly 6 to 100. The authors drew around 9.3 milliliters of peripheral blood from each donor. This CDR3 is built from 16 residues. The ends lost 5 bases at V and 1 base at J; junction bases unmatched: 8. The same sample was also studied in work on T cells of mothers and their children.

This receptor was taken from a middle-aged woman in good health. The chain has TRBV12-3 or TRBV12-4 and TRBJ2-5; 9 bases map to TRBD2. Sequenced sample: blood. In DNA form, the CDR3 reads TGTGCCAGCAGTGGGGTGGTAGCGGGGGCCCAAGAGACCCAGTACTTC. Its protein product is CASSGVVAGAQETQYF.